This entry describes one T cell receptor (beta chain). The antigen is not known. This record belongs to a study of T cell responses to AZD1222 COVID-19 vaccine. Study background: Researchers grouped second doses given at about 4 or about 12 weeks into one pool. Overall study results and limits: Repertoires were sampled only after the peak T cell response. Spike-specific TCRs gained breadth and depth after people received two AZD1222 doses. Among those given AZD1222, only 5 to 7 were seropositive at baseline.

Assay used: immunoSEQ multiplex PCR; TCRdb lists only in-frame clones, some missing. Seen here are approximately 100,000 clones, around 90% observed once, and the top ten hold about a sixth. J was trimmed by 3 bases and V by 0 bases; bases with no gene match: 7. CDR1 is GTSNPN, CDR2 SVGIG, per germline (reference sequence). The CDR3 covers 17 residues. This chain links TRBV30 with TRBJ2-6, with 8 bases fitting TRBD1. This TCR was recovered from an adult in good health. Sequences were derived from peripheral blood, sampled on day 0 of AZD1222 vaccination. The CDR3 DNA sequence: TGTGCCTGGAGTGTACGAAGGACAGGGTTTGGGGCCAACGTCCTGACTTTC. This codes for CAWSVRRTGFGANVLTF. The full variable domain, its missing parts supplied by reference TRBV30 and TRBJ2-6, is SQTIHQWPATLVQPVGSPLSLECTVEGTSNPNLYWYRQAAGRGLQLLFYSVGIGQISSEVPQNLSASRPQDRQFILSSKKLLLSDSGFYLCAWSVRRTGFGANVLTFGAGSRLTVL.